A selection of T cell receptor beta chains follows, all from one sample in a study of blood T cell repertoires in COVID-19. Generated by immunoSEQ multiplex PCR, the TCRdb table keeps only in-frame clones and is missing some. This table has 200,000 to 300,000 clones, about nine tenths appearing once. The sequenced sample was peripheral blood. All receptors derive from a man in his sixties who had recovered from COVID-19. The CDR3 runs from the conserved cysteine through the conserved F or W. The order of the fields is clone size, J gene, V gene, CDR3 protein. Size tells how often a clone was seen (once, few, many) or the class of an expanded clone, and some rows leave it out.

clone_size: .
j_call: TRBJ1-2
v_call: TRBV7-2
cdr3_aa: CASSLGNSNYGYTF

clone_size: .
j_call: TRBJ2-1
v_call: TRBV2
cdr3_aa: CASSAGLAGFNEQFF

clone_size: .
j_call: TRBJ1-1
v_call: TRBV12-5
cdr3_aa: CASGQSSAEAFF

clone_size: few
j_call: TRBJ2-2
v_call: TRBV18
cdr3_aa: CASSPRQGGTGELFF

clone_size: .
j_call: TRBJ2-3
v_call: TRBV5-1
cdr3_aa: CASKRGGTDTQYF

clone_size: .
j_call: TRBJ2-5
v_call: TRBV24-1
cdr3_aa: CATSDTGGQRETQYF

clone_size: .
j_call: TRBJ1-1
v_call: TRBV5-1
cdr3_aa: CASSPSGQGGTEAFF

clone_size: once
j_call: TRBJ2-3
v_call: TRBV9
cdr3_aa: CASSHGLAGGSTDTQYF

clone_size: .
j_call: TRBJ1-4
v_call: TRBV6-5
cdr3_aa: CASSRDRKNEKLFF

clone_size: .
j_call: TRBJ2-1
v_call: TRBV5-1
cdr3_aa: CASSLGISSGGARHNEQFF

clone_size: .
j_call: TRBJ2-1
v_call: TRBV7-2
cdr3_aa: CASSSGLPSGLNEQFF

clone_size: .
j_call: TRBJ1-5
v_call: TRBV9
cdr3_aa: CASSVDSSYQPQHF

clone_size: .
j_call: TRBJ2-3
v_call: TRBV5-8
cdr3_aa: CASSLGTSDDTDTQYF

clone_size: .
j_call: TRBJ1-4
v_call: TRBV5-4
cdr3_aa: CASSLAGRVGEKLFF